This T cell receptor beta chain was found in a study of T-cell memory formation after mild COVID-19. General study results and limits: Within pre-infection memory, some responding clones were found, suggesting cross-reactive memory joined. For contracting clones, CD4+ ones sat mainly in CM and EM, CD8+ in EMRA.

This clonotype has a handful of counts. Its antigen is not identified. The authors produced TCR alpha and TCR beta cDNA libraries with sample barcodes and UMIs by 5'RACE using constant-segment primers. One entry per CDR3 protein, called by TCRdb with MiXCR from the 5' RACE reads. Among some 150,000 distinct CDR3 sequences, less than 20% were seen once, and the ten largest hold under 2.5%. The germline V gene encodes CDR1 SGHNT and CDR2 YENEEA. This CDR3 contains 14 residues. J gave up 4 bases and V 4 bases, and 4 bases lay outside the gene matches. This TCR was recovered from an adult woman who had mild COVID-19 (a few samples of this study predate the infection). Cell type and time point are not known. Sequences were obtained from PBMCs or a T cell subset sorted from them (not recorded which). The J gene is TRBJ2-7, the V gene TRBV11-3; TRBD2 agrees at 10 bases. This CDR3 is CASSSLAGVYEQYF. CDR3 nucleotide sequence: TGTGCCAGCAGCTCCCTAGCGGGAGTGTACGAGCAGTACTTC.